The subject of this entry is one T cell receptor (beta chain). This entry comes from a study of T cell changes during pregnancy in multiple sclerosis. Measured with immunoSEQ multiplex PCR; TCRdb has only the in-frame clones, and not every one. The sample consists of tens of thousands of clones, approximately 95% of them appearing once. The germline CDR1 and CDR2 sequences are PRHDT and FYEKMQ (reference sequence). This CDR3 is 14 amino acids long. V lost 5 bases, J lost 5 bases, and 16 bases lay in between. V and J are TRBV13 and TRBJ2-7; TRBD2 is a possible D gene (6 bases). The sequences come from peripheral blood, collected in the first trimester of pregnancy. The clonotype comes from a female donor with multiple sclerosis, enrolled in a pregnancy study. Here the CDR3 reads CASSPFREVHEQYF. The CDR3 nucleotides are TGTGCCAGCAGCCCTTTTAGGGAGGTCCACGAGCAGTACTTC.